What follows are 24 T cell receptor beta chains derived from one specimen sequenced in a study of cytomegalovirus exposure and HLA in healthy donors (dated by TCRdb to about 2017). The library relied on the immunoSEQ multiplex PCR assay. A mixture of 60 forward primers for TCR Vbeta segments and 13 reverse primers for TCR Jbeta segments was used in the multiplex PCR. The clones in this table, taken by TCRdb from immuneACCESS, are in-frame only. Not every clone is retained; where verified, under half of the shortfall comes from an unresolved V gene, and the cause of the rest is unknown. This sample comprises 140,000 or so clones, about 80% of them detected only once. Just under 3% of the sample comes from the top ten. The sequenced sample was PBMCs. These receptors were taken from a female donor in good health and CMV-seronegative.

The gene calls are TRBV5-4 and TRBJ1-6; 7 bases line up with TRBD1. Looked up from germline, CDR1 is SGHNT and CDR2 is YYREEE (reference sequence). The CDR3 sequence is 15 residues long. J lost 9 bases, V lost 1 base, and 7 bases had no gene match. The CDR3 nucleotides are TGTGCCAGCAGCTTGAAGTCAGGGGGTGGTTCACCCCTCCACTTT. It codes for CASSLKSGGGSPLHF.

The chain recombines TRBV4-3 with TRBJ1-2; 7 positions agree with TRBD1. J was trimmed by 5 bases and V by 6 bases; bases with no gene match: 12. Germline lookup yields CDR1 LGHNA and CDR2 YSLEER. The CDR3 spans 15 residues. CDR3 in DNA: TGCGCCAGCAGTAGGGCCTTAGGGACAGAATATGGCTACACCTTC. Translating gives CASSRALGTEYGYTF.

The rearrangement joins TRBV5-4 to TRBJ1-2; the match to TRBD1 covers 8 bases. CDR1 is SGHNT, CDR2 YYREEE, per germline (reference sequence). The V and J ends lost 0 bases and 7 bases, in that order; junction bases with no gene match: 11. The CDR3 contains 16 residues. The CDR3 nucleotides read TGTGCCAGCAGCTTGGCCAGTCAGGGGGCTCTACGTGGCTACACCTTC. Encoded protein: CASSLASQGALRGYTF.

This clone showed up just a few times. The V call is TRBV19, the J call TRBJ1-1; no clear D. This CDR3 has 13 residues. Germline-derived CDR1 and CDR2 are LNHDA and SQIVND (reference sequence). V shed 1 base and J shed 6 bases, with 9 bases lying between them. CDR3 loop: CASSIGAGAEAFF. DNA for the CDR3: TGTGCCAGTAGTATAGGGGCTGGCGCTGAAGCTTTCTTT.

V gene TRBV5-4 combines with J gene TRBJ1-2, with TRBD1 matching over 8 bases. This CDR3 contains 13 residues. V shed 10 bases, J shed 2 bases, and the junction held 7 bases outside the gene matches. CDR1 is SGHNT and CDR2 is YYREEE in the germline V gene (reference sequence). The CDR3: CAAGGQANYGYTF. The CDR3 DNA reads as TGTGCCGCCGGGGGACAGGCCAACTATGGCTACACCTTC.

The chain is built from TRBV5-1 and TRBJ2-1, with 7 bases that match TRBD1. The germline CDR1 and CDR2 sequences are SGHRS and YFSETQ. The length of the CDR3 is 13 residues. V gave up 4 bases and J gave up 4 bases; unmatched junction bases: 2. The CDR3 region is CASSPGQYNEQFF. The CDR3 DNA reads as TGCGCCAGCAGCCCGGGACAGTACAATGAGCAGTTCTTC.

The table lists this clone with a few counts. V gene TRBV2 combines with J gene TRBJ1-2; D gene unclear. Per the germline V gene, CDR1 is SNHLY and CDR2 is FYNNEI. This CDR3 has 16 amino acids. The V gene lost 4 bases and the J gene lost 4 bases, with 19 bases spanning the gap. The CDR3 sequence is CASSVPGRKAGYGYTF. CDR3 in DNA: TGTGCCAGCAGTGTCCCGGGCCGCAAAGCGGGCTATGGCTACACCTTC.

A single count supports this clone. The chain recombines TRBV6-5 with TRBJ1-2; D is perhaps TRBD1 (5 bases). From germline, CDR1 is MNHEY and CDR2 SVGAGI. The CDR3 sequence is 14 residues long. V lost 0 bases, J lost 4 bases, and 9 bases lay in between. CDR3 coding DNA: TGTGCCAGCAGTTACTCCACTGACAGCTATGGCTACACCTTC. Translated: CASSYSTDSYGYTF.

This CDR3 reads CASSFFGTGGEGNEQFF. Here the CDR3 DNA reads TGTGCCAGCAGTTTCTTCGGGACAGGGGGCGAGGGCAATGAGCAGTTCTTC. This chain joins TRBV27 and TRBJ2-1; TRBD1 matches 12 bases. This CDR3 comprises 17 residues. Germline loops: CDR1 MNHEY, CDR2 SMNVEV (reference sequence). J gave up 6 bases and V 3 bases, and 9 bases lay outside the gene matches.

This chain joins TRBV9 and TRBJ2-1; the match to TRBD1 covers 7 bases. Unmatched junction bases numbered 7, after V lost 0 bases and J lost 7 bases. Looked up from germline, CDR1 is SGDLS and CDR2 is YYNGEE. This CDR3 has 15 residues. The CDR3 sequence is CASSVDGQAGNEQFF. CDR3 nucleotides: TGTGCCAGCAGCGTAGATGGACAGGCCGGGAATGAGCAGTTCTTC.

CDR3: CAWRVQGGAYGYTF. The DNA for the CDR3 is TGTGCCTGGAGAGTACAGGGGGGAGCCTATGGCTACACCTTC. The V gene is TRBV30, the J gene TRBJ1-2; TRBD1 matches at 8 bases. J gave up 4 bases and V 3 bases, and 7 bases lay outside the gene matches. Germline V lookup: CDR1 GTSNPN, CDR2 SVGIG (reference sequence). The CDR3 sequence is 14 residues long.

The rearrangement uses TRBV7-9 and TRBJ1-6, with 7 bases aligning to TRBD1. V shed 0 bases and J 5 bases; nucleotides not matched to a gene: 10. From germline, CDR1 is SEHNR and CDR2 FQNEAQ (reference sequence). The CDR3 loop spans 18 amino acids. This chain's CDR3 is CASSLARTGRENNSPLHF. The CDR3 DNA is TGTGCCAGCAGCTTAGCCAGGACAGGCCGAGAAAATAATTCACCCCTCCACTTT.

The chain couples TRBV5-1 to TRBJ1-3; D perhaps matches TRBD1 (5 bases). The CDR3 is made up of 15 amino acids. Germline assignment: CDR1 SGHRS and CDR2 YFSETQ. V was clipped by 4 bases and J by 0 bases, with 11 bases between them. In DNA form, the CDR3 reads TGCGCCAGCAGCCCTCCCGACAGCTCTGGAAACACCATATATTTT. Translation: CASSPPDSSGNTIYF.

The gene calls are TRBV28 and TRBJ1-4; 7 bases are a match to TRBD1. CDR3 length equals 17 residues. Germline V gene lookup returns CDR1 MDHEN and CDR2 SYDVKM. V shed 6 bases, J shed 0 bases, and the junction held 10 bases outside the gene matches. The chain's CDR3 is CASRIRQGPATNEKLFF. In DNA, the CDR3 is TGTGCCAGCAGGATACGACAGGGTCCAGCAACTAATGAAAAACTGTTTTTT.

The CDR3 sequence is CAWSPGLVYEQYF. CDR3 bases: TGTGCCTGGAGTCCGGGACTAGTCTACGAGCAGTACTTC. V usage is TRBV30 and J usage is TRBJ2-7; 8 nucleotides line up with TRBD2. CDR3 length: 13 amino acids. The germline V gene has CDR1 GTSNPN and CDR2 SVGIG (reference sequence). Trimming at V came to 2 bases and at J to 3 bases, leaving 3 bases not matched to a gene.

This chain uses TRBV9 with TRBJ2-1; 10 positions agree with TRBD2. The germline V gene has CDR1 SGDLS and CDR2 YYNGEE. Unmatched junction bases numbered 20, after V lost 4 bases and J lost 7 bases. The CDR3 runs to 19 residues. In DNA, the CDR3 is TGTGCCAGCAGCCCCGGACTAGCGGCATACGATAGGGGGTCGAATGAGCAGTTCTTC. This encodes CASSPGLAAYDRGSNEQFF.

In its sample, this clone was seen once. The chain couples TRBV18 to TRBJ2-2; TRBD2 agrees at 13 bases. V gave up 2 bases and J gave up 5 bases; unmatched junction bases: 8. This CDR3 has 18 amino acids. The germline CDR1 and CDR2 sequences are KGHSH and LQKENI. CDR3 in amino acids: CASSPYGLAGVRTGELFF. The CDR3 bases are TGTGCCAGCTCACCATACGGACTAGCGGGAGTAAGGACCGGGGAGCTGTTTTTT.

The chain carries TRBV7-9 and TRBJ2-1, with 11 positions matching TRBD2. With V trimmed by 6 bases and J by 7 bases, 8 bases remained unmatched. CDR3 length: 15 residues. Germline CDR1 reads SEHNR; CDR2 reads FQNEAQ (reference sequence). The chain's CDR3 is CASSLSGGASNEQFF. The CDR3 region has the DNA TGTGCCAGCAGTCTTAGCGGGGGGGCCTCTAATGAGCAGTTCTTC.

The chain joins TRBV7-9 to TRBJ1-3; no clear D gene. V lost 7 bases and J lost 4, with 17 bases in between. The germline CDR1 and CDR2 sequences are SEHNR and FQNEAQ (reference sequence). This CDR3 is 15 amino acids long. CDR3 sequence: CASTPGGETGNTIYF. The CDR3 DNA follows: TGTGCCAGCACCCCTGGCGGGGAAACCGGAAACACCATATATTTT.

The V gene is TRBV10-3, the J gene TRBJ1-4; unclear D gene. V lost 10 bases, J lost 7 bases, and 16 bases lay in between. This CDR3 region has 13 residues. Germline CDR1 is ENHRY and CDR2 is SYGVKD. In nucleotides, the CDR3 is TGTGCCACGTCTCCACTACACGGTGAAAAACTGTTTTTT. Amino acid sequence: CATSPLHGEKLFF.

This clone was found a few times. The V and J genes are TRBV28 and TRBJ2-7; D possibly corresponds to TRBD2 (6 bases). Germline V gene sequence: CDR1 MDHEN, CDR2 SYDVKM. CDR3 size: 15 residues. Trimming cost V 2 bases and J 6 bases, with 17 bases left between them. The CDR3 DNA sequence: TGTGCCAGCAGTTTAGGAGGGGCGATACCCATCGAGCAGTACTTC. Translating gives CASSLGGAIPIEQYF.

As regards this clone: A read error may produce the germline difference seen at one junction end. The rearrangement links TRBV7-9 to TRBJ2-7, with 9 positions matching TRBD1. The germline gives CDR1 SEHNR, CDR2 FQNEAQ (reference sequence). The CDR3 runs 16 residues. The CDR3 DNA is TGTTCCAGCAGCTGGATAAAGACAGGGGGCTCCTACGAGCAGTACTTC. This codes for CSSSWIKTGGSYEQYF.

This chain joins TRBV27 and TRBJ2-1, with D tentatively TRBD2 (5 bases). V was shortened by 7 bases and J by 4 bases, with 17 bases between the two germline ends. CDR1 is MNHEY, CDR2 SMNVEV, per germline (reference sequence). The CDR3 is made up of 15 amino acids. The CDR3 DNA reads TGTGCCAGCACTTCTTCAAGCGGCGCTTACAATGAGCAGTTCTTC. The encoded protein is CASTSSSGAYNEQFF.

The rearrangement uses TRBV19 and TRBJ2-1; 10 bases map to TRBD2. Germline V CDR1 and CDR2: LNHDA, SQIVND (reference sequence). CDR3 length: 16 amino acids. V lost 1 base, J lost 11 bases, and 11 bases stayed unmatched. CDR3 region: CASSIGIILAGEKQFF. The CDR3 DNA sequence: TGTGCCAGTAGTATAGGTATTATCCTAGCGGGAGAGAAGCAGTTCTTC.